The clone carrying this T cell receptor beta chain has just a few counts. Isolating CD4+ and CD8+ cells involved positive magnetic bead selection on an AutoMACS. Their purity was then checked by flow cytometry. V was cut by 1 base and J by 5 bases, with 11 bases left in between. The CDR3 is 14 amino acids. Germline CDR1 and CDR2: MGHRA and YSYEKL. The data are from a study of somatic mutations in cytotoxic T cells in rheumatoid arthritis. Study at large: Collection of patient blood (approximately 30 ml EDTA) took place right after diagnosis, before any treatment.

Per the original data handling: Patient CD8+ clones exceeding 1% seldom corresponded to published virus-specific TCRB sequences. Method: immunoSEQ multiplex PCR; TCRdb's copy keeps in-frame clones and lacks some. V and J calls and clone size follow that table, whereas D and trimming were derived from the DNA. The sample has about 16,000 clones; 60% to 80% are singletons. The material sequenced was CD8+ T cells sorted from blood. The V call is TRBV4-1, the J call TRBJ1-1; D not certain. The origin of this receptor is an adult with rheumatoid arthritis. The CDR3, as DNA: TGCGCCAGCAGCCAAGCAAGGGCGGGTACTGAAGCTTTCTTT. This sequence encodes CASSQARAGTEAFF.